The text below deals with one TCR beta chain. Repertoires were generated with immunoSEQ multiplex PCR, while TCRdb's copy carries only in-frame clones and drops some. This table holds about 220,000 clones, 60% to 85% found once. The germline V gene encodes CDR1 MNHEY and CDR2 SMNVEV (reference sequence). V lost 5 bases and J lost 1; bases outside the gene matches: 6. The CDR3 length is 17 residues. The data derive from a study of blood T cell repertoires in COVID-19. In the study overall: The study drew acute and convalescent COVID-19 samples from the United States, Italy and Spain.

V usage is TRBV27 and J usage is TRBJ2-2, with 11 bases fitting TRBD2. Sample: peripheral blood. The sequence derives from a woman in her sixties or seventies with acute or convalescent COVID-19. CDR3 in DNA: TGTGCCAGCAGTCGCTCGACTAGCGGGGTGAACACCGGGGAGCTGTTTTTT. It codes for CASSRSTSGVNTGELFF.